Listed here are 2 T cell receptor beta chains from one sample, sequenced in a study of PD-1 blockade in classical Hodgkin lymphoma. Every patient had relapsed following autologous stem cell transplantation, and cohorts differed in brentuximab vedotin exposure. TCRdb's copy holds only in-frame clones and misses some; the assay was immunoSEQ multiplex PCR. Of 53,000 or so clones in the sample, 81% were seen once. The material sequenced was peripheral blood mononuclear cells (PBMCs), taken at baseline. These receptor sequences come from a human donor with classical Hodgkin lymphoma.

The CDR3 spells CASSPGTGGGTTEAFF. CDR3 nucleotide sequence: TGTGCCAGCTCACCAGGGACAGGTGGGGGTACAACTGAAGCTTTCTTT. The V and J genes are TRBV18 and TRBJ1-1; TRBD1 agrees at 8 bases. V was clipped by 2 bases and J by 5 bases; unmatched bases: 10. Germline assignment: CDR1 KGHSH and CDR2 LQKENI. The CDR3 runs to 16 residues.

The V call is TRBV7-2, the J call TRBJ2-5; 8 bases fit TRBD1. J gave up 5 bases and V 3 bases, and 8 bases lay outside the gene matches. The length of the CDR3 is 15 residues. Germline loops: CDR1 SGHTA, CDR2 FQGNSA. The CDR3 DNA sequence: TGTGCCAGCAGCTTGTGGACAGGGAAGGTGGAGACCCAGTACTTC. It encodes CASSLWTGKVETQYF.